Described below is a single T cell receptor (beta chain) sequence and its context. Its binding antigen is unknown. It has no much larger one-base neighbor in the sample; base qualities were not kept. CDR3 length: 14 amino acids, cysteine to phenylalanine. Kept here is only the CDR3 DNA, which spans 42 bases and is read in frame from base 1. V is reduced by 6 bases and J by 9 bases, leaving a spacing of 15 bases between them. The germline V gene specifies MGHRA as CDR1 and YSYEKL as CDR2. The sample is drawn from a study of blood T cell repertoires in COVID-19 (dated by TCRdb to 2019 to 2021). As for the study more broadly: The collaborator samples originated in the United States, Italy and Spain and spanned the acute and convalescent phases of COVID-19. Where available, HLA class I and class II types were taken from metadata supplied by the sample provider and were not determined by assay-based typing. The sample metadata nearly always contained a de-identified subject ID, COVID-19 status, age in years and sex. The prospective study material was composed of cDNA or gDNA derived from T cells, B-cell-depleted T cells, or PBMCs. The repertoires were released in a freely available public database intended as a resource for research on the immune response to SARS-CoV-2. The dataset comprised deeply sampled blood TCRbeta repertoires from subjects exposed to, actively infected with, or recovered from COVID-19. Samples came from the ongoing ImmuneRACE study (first 160 participants) plus 1,254 subjects from 6 global collaborators. Study-level results and caveats: The amount of clinical and demographic metadata varied by source and participant and was provided uncurated.

A second Seattle source provided samples from volunteer blood donors who had recovered from COVID-19. Each collaborating institution followed its own protocols to collect whole blood in K2EDTA tubes. For TCRbeta analysis, collaborators shipped samples in one of three forms: frozen whole blood, isolated PBMCs, or DNA extracted from either of those sample types. The immunoSEQ Assay, a bias-controlled multiplex PCR, was used to amplify TCRbeta CDR3 regions from genomic DNA. For the original study's pipeline: Nucleated cell counts per sample were estimated from amplification of reference gene primers within the assay. To quantify the absolute abundance of each unique TCRbeta CDR3 rearrangement, sequence reads were collapsed and filtered. For each sample, productive Simpson clonality was calculated by taking the square root of Simpson's diversity index across productive rearrangements. The table comes from immuneACCESS by way of TCRdb, which keeps in-frame sequences with V and J called. Part of the clones is missing from these tables; in studies checked, under half for an unresolved V gene and the rest for unknown reasons. From that table come the V and J calls and clone size; the DNA was used to work out D and trimming. The sample table contains roughly 150,000 clones; only one count was recorded for around 89% of them. The top ten hold approximately 2.1% of the sample.

This sequence was found in a man aged 45-60 years who had recovered from COVID-19. Material for sequencing was peripheral blood. Recombination joined TRBV4-1 with TRBJ1-6, and possibly TRBD1, on 6 matching bases. Here the CDR3 is given as CASRPRGGGSPLHF. The DNA is as follows: TGCGCCAGCAGACCTAGGGGAGGGGGTTCACCCCTCCACTTT.